The next 22 T cell receptor beta chains were all read from a single sample in a study of shared clonotypes between healthy human individuals. This table comes from immunoSEQ multiplex PCR, and its TCRdb copy is limited to in-frame clones, with some not included. The repertoire holds about 1.4 million clones, 96% seen once, with 1.2% in the top ten. Sequenced material: naive CD4+ T cells sorted from blood. Documented subset: CD45RA+ positively selected. Every receptor here comes from a man aged 25-40 years in good health.

The chain carries TRBV9 and TRBJ1-1; 9 nucleotides match TRBD1. Looked up from germline, CDR1 is SGDLS and CDR2 is YYNGEE. Trimming at V came to 4 bases and at J to 3 bases, leaving 7 bases not matched to a gene. This CDR3 is built from 15 residues. The CDR3 DNA sequence: TGTGCCAGCAGCCACCGACAGGGGGGGGACACTGAAGCTTTCTTT. It encodes CASSHRQGGDTEAFF.

This clone was observed once. This sequence joins TRBV7-3 and TRBJ1-2, with 8 bases lining up with TRBD1. Germline V gene data show CDR1 as SGHTA and CDR2 as FQGTGA. V was pared by 4 bases and J by 8 bases, with 9 bases of the junction left unmatched. This CDR3 region has 14 residues. The CDR3: CASSSRQGARGYTF. The CDR3 DNA sequence: TGTGCCAGCAGCTCTCGGCAGGGGGCGCGAGGCTACACCTTC.

The chain joins TRBV7-2 to TRBJ1-2; possible D gene TRBD1, 6 bases. Germline V gene sequence: CDR1 SGHTA, CDR2 FQGNSA. V lost 6 bases and J lost 7, with 15 bases in between. This CDR3 spans 13 amino acids. The CDR3 bases are TGTGCCAGCAGATCGCAGGGGACGGGTGGCTACACCTTC. It encodes CASRSQGTGGYTF.

The chain carries TRBV7-2 and TRBJ1-5, with 9 bases that match TRBD1. Germline CDR1 reads SGHTA; CDR2 reads FQGNSA. V shed 4 bases and J 6 bases; nucleotides not matched to a gene: 7. CDR3 length: 15 residues. For the CDR3, the DNA is TGTGCCAGCAGCTCCCTACAGGGGGCAGTTCAGCCCCAGCATTTT. Encoded protein: CASSSLQGAVQPQHF.

The V call is TRBV7-9, the J call TRBJ1-1; D is uncertain. The CDR3 contains 15 residues. Germline-derived CDR1 and CDR2 are SEHNR and FQNEAQ (reference sequence). V was cut by 5 bases and J by 1 base, with 14 bases left in between. The chain's CDR3 is CASSTLSQPNTEAFF. Written as DNA, the CDR3 is TGTGCCAGCAGCACCCTATCCCAGCCGAACACTGAAGCTTTCTTT.

The chain combines TRBV5-6 with TRBJ2-5; no reliable D call. The CDR3 length is 14 residues. Germline CDR1 and CDR2: SGHDT and YYEEEE. V was trimmed by 4 bases and J by 4 bases, leaving 14 bases between them. The CDR3 here is CASSPAAVGETQYF. CDR3 bases: TGTGCCAGCAGCCCCGCGGCGGTTGGAGAGACCCAGTACTTC.

The V call is TRBV10-1, the J call TRBJ2-1, with D tentatively TRBD2 (6 bases). Germline lookup yields CDR1 WNHNN and CDR2 SYGVQD (reference sequence). The CDR3 has 14 amino acids. V lost 8 bases, J lost 9 bases, and 20 bases lay in between. Here the CDR3 DNA reads TGCGCCAGCGAAGAGGGACGGGGACTTGGTGAGCAGTTCTTC. Protein sequence: CASEEGRGLGEQFF.

This clone was seen a single time. The chain has TRBV7-8 and TRBJ2-2; D is unclear. V was clipped by 7 bases and J by 6 bases, with 12 bases between them. This CDR3 is 13 amino acids long. From germline, CDR1 is SGHVS and CDR2 FQNEAQ. The DNA of the CDR3 is TGTGCCAGCATGTATTTAACACCCGGGGAGCTGTTTTTT. Translation: CASMYLTPGELFF. Looking up the rest from reference TRBV7-8 and TRBJ2-2 gives the full variable domain: GAGVSQSPRYKVAKRGQDVALRCDPISGHVSLFWYQQALGQGPEFLTYFQNEAQLDKSGLPSDRFFAERPEGSVSTLKIQRTQQEDSAVYLCASMYLTPGELFFGEGSRLTVL.

The CDR3 region has the DNA TGTGCCAGTCAAGCTGGGGGCACAGATACGCAGTATTTT. As protein: CASQAGGTDTQYF. V usage is TRBV9 and J usage is TRBJ2-3; D is undetermined. V shed 8 bases and J shed 1 base, with 11 bases lying between them. The V gene's germline CDR1 is SGDLS and CDR2 YYNGEE. The CDR3 covers 13 residues.

V and J are TRBV28 and TRBJ2-7; a weak D match, TRBD1 (6 bases). V lost 6 bases to trimming and J lost 1 base, with 16 bases between them. The CDR3 runs 15 residues. CDR1 is MDHEN and CDR2 is SYDVKM in the germline V gene. The CDR3 reads CASSLGTTLSYEQYF. The CDR3, as DNA: TGTGCCAGCAGCCTCGGGACAACACTATCCTACGAGCAGTACTTC.

This clone was observed once. The gene calls are TRBV18 and TRBJ2-7; a possible D gene is TRBD1 (6 bases). This CDR3 region has 14 residues. The V end was cut by 1 base, the J end by 2 bases, with 9 bases between. From germline, CDR1 is KGHSH and CDR2 LQKENI. CDR3: CASSPLKGAYEQYF. CDR3 DNA sequence: TGTGCCAGCTCACCACTTAAGGGGGCCTACGAGCAGTACTTC. The complete variable domain, with remaining parts taken from reference TRBV18 and TRBJ2-7, reads NAGVMQNPRHLVRRRGQEARLRCSPMKGHSHVYWYRQLPEEGLKFMVYLQKENIIDESGMPKERFSAEFPKEGPSILRIQQVVRGDSAAYFCASSPLKGAYEQYFGPGTRLTVT.

The chain couples TRBV7-9 to TRBJ2-3; 7 bases match TRBD2. Germline CDR1 SEHNR, CDR2 FQNEAQ (reference sequence). The CDR3 length is 15 residues. The V and J ends lost 4 bases and 2 bases, in that order; junction bases with no gene match: 6. CDR3 nucleotide sequence: TGTGCCAGCAGCTCAGGGACTACCCACACAGATACGCAGTATTTT. Residues: CASSSGTTHTDTQYF.

This clone has only a few counts. At the DNA level, this CDR3 is encoded by other sequences in the same sample as well. The rearrangement links TRBV18 to TRBJ1-1; D is uncertain. Looked up from germline, CDR1 is KGHSH and CDR2 is LQKENI. V was trimmed by 3 bases and J by 1 base, leaving 6 bases between them. The CDR3 sequence is 13 residues long. CDR3 sequence: CASSPLENTEAFF. The DNA for the CDR3 is TGTGCCAGCTCACCCCTAGAGAACACTGAAGCTTTCTTT.

The chain recombines TRBV14 with TRBJ2-7; 8 nucleotides match TRBD1. This CDR3 spans 17 amino acids. CDR1 SGHDN and CDR2 FVKESK come from the germline V gene. V lost 4 bases to trimming and J lost 2 bases; unmatched junction nucleotides: 13. The CDR3 region has the DNA TGTGCCAGCAGCCCAGGACGAGGGACAGGCCGAACCTACGAGCAGTACTTC. It codes for CASSPGRGTGRTYEQYF.

For the CDR3, the DNA is TGTGCCACCAGCAGAGATTGGGCGGGAGGGCCAGATACGCAGTATTTT. Its protein product is CATSRDWAGGPDTQYF. This chain connects TRBV15 to TRBJ2-3; 9 nucleotides match TRBD2. The junction had 5 bases not matched to a gene; V was cut back by 0 bases and J by 4 bases. CDR3 length: 16 amino acids. Germline values: CDR1 LNHNV, CDR2 YYDKDF (reference sequence). Full variable domain (outside the CDR3, taken from reference TRBV15 and TRBJ2-3): DAMVIQNPRYQVTQFGKPVTLSCSQTLNHNVMYWYQQKSSQAPKLLFHYYDKDFNNEADTPDNFQSRRPNTSFCFLDIRSPGLGDTAMYLCATSRDWAGGPDTQYFGPGTRLTVL.

The rearrangement links TRBV6-1 to TRBJ2-3; perhaps TRBD2 as D (8 bases). CDR3 size: 15 residues. V lost 5 bases, J lost 6 bases, and 18 bases lay in between. From germline, CDR1 is MNHNS and CDR2 SASEGT. CDR3 sequence reads: CASSPGGTAGDTQYF. CDR3 bases: TGTGCCAGCAGTCCGGGGGGGACAGCAGGGGATACGCAGTATTTT.

The chain has TRBV7-8 and TRBJ1-4; no reliable D call. This CDR3 spans 12 amino acids. Germline CDR1 SGHVS, CDR2 FQNEAQ. V was shortened by 3 bases and J by 7 bases, with 6 bases between the two germline ends. For the CDR3, the DNA is TGTGCCAGCAGCTTTGGGGTTGAAAAACTGTTTTTT. Amino acids: CASSFGVEKLFF.

The chain uses TRBV27 and TRBJ2-1; D not resolved. Germline V gives CDR1 MNHEY, CDR2 SMNVEV (reference sequence). This CDR3 spans 15 amino acids. Trimming left V 3 bases short and J 2 bases short, with 11 bases between. This CDR3 reads CASSLGQRTYNEQFF. CDR3 coding DNA: TGTGCCAGCAGTTTGGGCCAGAGAACCTACAATGAGCAGTTCTTC.

The chain couples TRBV28 to TRBJ2-7, with TRBD1 identical over 8 bases. The CDR3 contains 14 residues. The germline CDR1 and CDR2 sequences are MDHEN and SYDVKM. V gave up 3 bases and J gave up 2 bases; unmatched junction bases: 3. The CDR3 nucleotides are TGTGCCAGCAGTTTGGGGGGACAGGCCTACGAGCAGTACTTC. Translated, it gives CASSLGGQAYEQYF.

This clone was found a few times. The chain combines TRBV27 with TRBJ1-1; D not certain. Germline V gene data show CDR1 as MNHEY and CDR2 as SMNVEV (reference sequence). V lost 7 bases and J 4 bases, leaving 19 bases between the germline ends. The CDR3 totals 15 residues. The CDR3 sequence: CASNPTVGMGTEAFF. The DNA for the CDR3 is TGTGCCAGCAATCCCACAGTGGGGATGGGCACTGAAGCTTTCTTT.

The chain carries TRBV7-6 and TRBJ1-1, with TRBD1 matching 12 bases. This CDR3 spans 14 amino acids. The germline gives CDR1 SGHVS, CDR2 FNYEAQ. The V segment lost 3 bases and the J segment 5 bases; nucleotides outside the gene matches: 1. The CDR3 here is CASSLGQGATEAFF. CDR3 sequence (DNA): TGTGCCAGCAGCTTGGGACAGGGGGCGACTGAAGCTTTCTTT.

V gene TRBV5-4 combines with J gene TRBJ2-3; 14 bases align to TRBD2. CDR1 SGHNT and CDR2 YYREEE come from the germline V gene (reference sequence). The CDR3 spans 15 residues. V lost 7 bases, J lost 1 base, and 2 bases stayed unmatched. The CDR3 bases are TGTGCCAGCCCGGGACTAGCGGGAGGCACAGATACGCAGTATTTT. This gives the protein CASPGLAGGTDTQYF.